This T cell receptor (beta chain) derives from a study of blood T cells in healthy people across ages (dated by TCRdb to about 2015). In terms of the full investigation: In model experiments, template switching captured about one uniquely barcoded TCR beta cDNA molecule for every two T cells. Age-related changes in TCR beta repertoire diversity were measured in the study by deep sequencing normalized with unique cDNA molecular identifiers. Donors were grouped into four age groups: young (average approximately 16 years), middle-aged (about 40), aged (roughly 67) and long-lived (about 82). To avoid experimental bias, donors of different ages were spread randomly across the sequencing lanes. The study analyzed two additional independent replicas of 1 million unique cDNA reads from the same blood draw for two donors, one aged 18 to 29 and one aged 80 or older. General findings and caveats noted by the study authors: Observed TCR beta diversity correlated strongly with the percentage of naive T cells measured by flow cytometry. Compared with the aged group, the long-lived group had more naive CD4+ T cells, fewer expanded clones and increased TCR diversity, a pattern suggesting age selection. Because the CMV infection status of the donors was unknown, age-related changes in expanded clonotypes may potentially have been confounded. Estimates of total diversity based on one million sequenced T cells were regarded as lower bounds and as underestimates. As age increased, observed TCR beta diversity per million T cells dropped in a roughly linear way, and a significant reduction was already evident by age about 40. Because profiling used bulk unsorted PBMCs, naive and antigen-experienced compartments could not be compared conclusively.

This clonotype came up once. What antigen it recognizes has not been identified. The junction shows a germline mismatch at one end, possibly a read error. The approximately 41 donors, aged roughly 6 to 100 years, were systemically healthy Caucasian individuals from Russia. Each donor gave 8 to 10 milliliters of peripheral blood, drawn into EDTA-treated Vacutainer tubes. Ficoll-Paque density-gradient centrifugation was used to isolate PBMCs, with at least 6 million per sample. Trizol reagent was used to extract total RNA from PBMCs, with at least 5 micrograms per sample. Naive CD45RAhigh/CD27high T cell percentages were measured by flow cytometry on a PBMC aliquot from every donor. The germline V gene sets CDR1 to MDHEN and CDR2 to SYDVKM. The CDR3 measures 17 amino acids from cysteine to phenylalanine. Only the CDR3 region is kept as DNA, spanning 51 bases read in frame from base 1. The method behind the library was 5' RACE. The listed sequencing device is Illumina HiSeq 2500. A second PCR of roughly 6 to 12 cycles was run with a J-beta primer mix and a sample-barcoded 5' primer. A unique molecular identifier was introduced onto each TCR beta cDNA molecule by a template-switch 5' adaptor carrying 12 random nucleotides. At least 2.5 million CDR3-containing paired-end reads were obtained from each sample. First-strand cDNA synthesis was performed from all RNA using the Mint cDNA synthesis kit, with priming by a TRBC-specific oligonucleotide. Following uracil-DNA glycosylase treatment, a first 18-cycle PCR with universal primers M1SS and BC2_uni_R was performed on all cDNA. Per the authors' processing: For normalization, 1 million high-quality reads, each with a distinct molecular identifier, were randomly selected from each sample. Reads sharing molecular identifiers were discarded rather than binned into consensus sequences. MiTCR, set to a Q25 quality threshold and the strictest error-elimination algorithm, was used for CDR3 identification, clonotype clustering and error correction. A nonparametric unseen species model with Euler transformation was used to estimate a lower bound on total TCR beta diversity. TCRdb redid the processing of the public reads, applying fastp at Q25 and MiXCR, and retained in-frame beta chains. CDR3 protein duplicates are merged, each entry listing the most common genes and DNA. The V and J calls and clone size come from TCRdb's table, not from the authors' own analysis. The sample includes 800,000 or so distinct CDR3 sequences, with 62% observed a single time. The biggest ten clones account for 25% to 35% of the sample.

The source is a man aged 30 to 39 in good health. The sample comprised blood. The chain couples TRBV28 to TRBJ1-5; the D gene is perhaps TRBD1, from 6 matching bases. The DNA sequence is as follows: TGTGCCAGCAGTTTAGATTGGGGGGCTAGTAGCGATCAGCCCCAGCATTTT. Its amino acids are CASSLDWGASSDQPQHF.